Included here is one TCR beta chain sequence, with context. Its specificity is unknown. Per germline, CDR1 LGHNA and CDR2 YSLEER. Between the trimmed V and J ends, which lost 0 bases and 0 bases, there was a span of 18 bases. The CDR3 extends over 20 amino acids. These data are taken from a study of shared clonotypes between healthy human individuals. General observations from the study: Clonotype sharing among donors, it was expected, would be affected by sequencing depth. Relative to clonotypes present in all four donors, those not shared had lower generation probabilities. On the whole, naive subsets had larger estimated richness than memory subsets had. Donor scarcity curtailed the genetic and exposure-history diversity represented herein.

The naive CD8 subset, CD45RO-negative cells positively selected for CCR7, excluded terminally differentiated effector memory CD45RA+ cells. Sequencing was performed with immunoSEQ multiplex PCR; in TCRdb, only in-frame clones are kept and a portion is missing. The sample has just over 2,000,000 clones, approximately 95% seen once. This TCR derives from a young man in good health. This chain links TRBV4-3 with TRBJ2-6; maybe TRBD2 (6 bases). The source material was naive CD8+ T cells sorted from blood. The CDR3 DNA reads TGCGCCAGCAGCCAAGATCATCCGGCGACGGAGGGCTCTGGGGCCAACGTCCTGACTTTC. Residues: CASSQDHPATEGSGANVLTF.